Detailed here is one TCR beta chain. The data are from a study of shared T cell receptors in the human thymus. The table came from immunoSEQ multiplex PCR; TCRdb's copy has only in-frame clones and leaves some out. The data show just under 550,000 clones, around 78% seen once. Trimming took 3 bases from V and 2 from J; bases not matched to a gene: 5. Germline V gene lookup returns CDR1 SGHDT and CDR2 YYEEEE. CDR3 length equals 16 residues. The same sample was also used in a study of human thymus T cells.

Sequencing was done on a sample of thymocytes. The rearrangement joins TRBV5-6 to TRBJ2-2; 9 bases are a match to TRBD2. This TCR was recovered from a boy younger than two with a congenital heart defect. CDR3 sequence reads: CASSCSGLANTGELFF. The CDR3 region has the DNA TGTGCCAGCAGCTGCTCGGGACTAGCAAACACCGGGGAGCTGTTTTTT.